The 20 T cell receptor beta chains below all came from one sample that was sequenced in a study of T cell changes during pregnancy in multiple sclerosis. The method was immunoSEQ multiplex PCR; TCRdb's version includes in-frame clones alone and lacks a portion of them. The sample lists about 60,000 clones, over 80% occurring once. The starting material was CD4+ T cells from peripheral blood mononuclear cells, obtained in the first trimester of pregnancy. These receptor sequences come from a female donor with multiple sclerosis, enrolled in a pregnancy study.

The V call is TRBV5-6, the J call TRBJ2-2; 8 nucleotides match TRBD1. The V segment lost 0 bases and the J segment 3 bases; nucleotides outside the gene matches: 4. This CDR3 spans 16 amino acids. CDR1 is SGHDT and CDR2 is YYEEEE in the germline V gene. The CDR3 here is CASSLVDRGDTGELFF. CDR3 DNA: TGTGCCAGCAGCTTGGTAGACAGGGGTGACACCGGGGAGCTGTTTTTT.

This chain connects TRBV9 to TRBJ1-2; D may be TRBD1 (6 bases). CDR1 is SGDLS, CDR2 YYNGEE, per germline. CDR3 length: 14 amino acids. V lost 3 bases to trimming and J lost 8 bases, with 17 bases between them. CDR3 sequence reads: CASSARGLGGGYTF. DNA for the CDR3: TGTGCCAGCAGCGCCAGGGGTTTGGGGGGGGGCTACACCTTC.

The rearrangement uses TRBV2 and TRBJ2-4, with TRBD1 identical over 7 bases. Losses at the gene ends were 3 bases for V and 7 bases for J; bases not matched to a gene: 6. This CDR3 comprises 14 residues. Germline assignment: CDR1 SNHLY and CDR2 FYNNEI. CDR3 amino acids: CASSDERGQNIQYF. The CDR3 DNA reads TGTGCCAGCAGTGATGAAAGGGGACAGAACATTCAGTACTTC.

CDR3 residues: CASTGELYWQPQHF. CDR3 DNA: TGTGCCAGCACCGGGGAGCTCTATTGGCAGCCCCAGCATTTT. V and J are TRBV9 and TRBJ1-5; D call uncertain. V was pared by 6 bases and J by 7 bases, with 17 bases between. Per germline, CDR1 SGDLS and CDR2 YYNGEE. The CDR3 contains 14 residues.

The gene calls are TRBV5-4 and TRBJ2-5; D is unresolved. The CDR3 consists of 13 residues. V gave up 1 base and J gave up 2 bases, with 6 bases separating them. Per germline, CDR1 SGHNT and CDR2 YYREEE (reference sequence). In DNA form, the CDR3 reads TGTGCCAGCAGCTTGCCACTGCAAGAGACCCAGTACTTC. Its translation: CASSLPLQETQYF.

V usage is TRBV19 and J usage is TRBJ1-1; tentative D call: TRBD1 (6 bases). Trimming removed 2 bases from V and 1 base from J, with 17 bases in between. This CDR3 region has 17 residues. Germline-derived CDR1 and CDR2 are LNHDA and SQIVND (reference sequence). The CDR3 is CASSINRAINPNTEAFF. The CDR3 DNA reads TGTGCCAGTAGTATAAACAGGGCGATAAATCCGAACACTGAAGCTTTCTTT.

The rearrangement joins TRBV6-1 to TRBJ2-1, with 12 positions matching TRBD2. With 4 bases clipped from V and 0 bases from J, the junction kept 10 bases outside the gene matches. Germline V gene data show CDR1 as MNHNS and CDR2 as SASEGT. This CDR3 region has 19 residues. This CDR3 is CASSARLAGAISSYNEQFF. The CDR3 DNA reads TGTGCCAGCAGTGCTAGACTAGCGGGGGCTATAAGCTCCTACAATGAGCAGTTCTTC.

This clone was observed a single time. The CDR3 reads CASRRTGGSEAFF. In DNA form, the CDR3 reads TGTGCCAGCAGAAGGACAGGGGGGTCTGAAGCTTTCTTT. The chain carries TRBV6-1 and TRBJ1-1; TRBD1 agrees at 10 bases. Germline CDR1 MNHNS, CDR2 SASEGT. With V trimmed by 6 bases and J by 6 bases, 4 bases remained unmatched. The CDR3 has 13 amino acids.

This chain uses TRBV7-9 with TRBJ2-7; a weak D match, TRBD1 (5 bases). From germline, CDR1 is SEHNR and CDR2 FQNEAQ (reference sequence). There are 15 residues in the CDR3. Trimming pared 4 bases from V and 4 bases from J, leaving 17 bases between. The CDR3 sequence: CASSSYDRSYYEQYF. CDR3 nucleotides: TGTGCCAGCAGCTCCTATGACAGATCTTATTACGAGCAGTACTTC.

This chain uses TRBV4-2 with TRBJ2-3, with 13 bases fitting TRBD2. Germline CDR1 LGHNA, CDR2 YNFKEQ. Trimming removed 0 bases from V and 4 bases from J; junction bases left unmatched: 10. The CDR3 is made up of 19 amino acids. The CDR3 bases are TGTGCCAGCAGCCAAGATCAACTAGCGGGGGGGCTGTCCTCAGATACGCAGTATTTT. It codes for CASSQDQLAGGLSSDTQYF.

The J gene is TRBJ2-5, the V gene TRBV11-3; TRBD2 agrees at 7 bases. With V trimmed by 6 bases and J by 7 bases, 8 bases remained unmatched. Per germline, CDR1 SGHNT and CDR2 YENEEA. The CDR3 sequence is 13 residues long. The CDR3 sequence: CASSPGGEGTQYF. DNA for the CDR3: TGTGCCAGCAGTCCAGGAGGGGAGGGGACCCAGTACTTC.

This chain uses TRBV4-3 with TRBJ1-5; 9 bases line up with TRBD1. V lost 3 bases to trimming and J lost 6 bases; unmatched junction nucleotides: 6. Germline V gene data show CDR1 as LGHNA and CDR2 as YSLEER. The CDR3 totals 15 residues. As DNA, the CDR3 is TGCGCCAGCAGCCAGATACAGGGGGCCAGTCAGCCCCAGCATTTT. Translation: CASSQIQGASQPQHF.

The V gene is TRBV7-2, the J gene TRBJ2-1; 8 nucleotides align to TRBD2. Germline V lookup: CDR1 SGHTA, CDR2 FQGNSA. This CDR3 is 13 amino acids long. The J segment lost 8 bases and the V segment lost 3 bases, leaving 3 bases of the junction unmatched. CDR3 sequence (DNA): TGTGCCAGCAGCTTCGGGGGGGCGTATGAGCAGTTCTTC. The encoded protein is CASSFGGAYEQFF.

The chain recombines TRBV6-1 with TRBJ2-2, with 8 bases identical to TRBD1. The CDR3 consists of 13 residues. Germline assignment: CDR1 MNHNS and CDR2 SASEGT. V shed 8 bases, J shed 7 bases, and the junction held 6 bases outside the gene matches. DNA for the CDR3: TGTGCCAGCCGCAGGGGGCTGGACGGGGAGCTGTTTTTT. It yields the protein CASRRGLDGELFF.

The CDR3 here is CASIQGPSLWALHF. CDR3 nucleotide sequence: TGTGCCAGCATTCAGGGTCCATCCCTCTGGGCCCTCCACTTT. The J gene is TRBJ1-6, the V gene TRBV6-6, with D perhaps TRBD1 (5 bases). CDR1 and CDR2 from the germline V gene are MNHNY and SVGAGI (reference sequence). The CDR3 is 14 amino acids. Trimming left V 7 bases short and J 14 bases short, with 21 bases between.

The chain recombines TRBV7-2 with TRBJ2-1, with D possibly TRBD2 on 7 matching bases. Deletions cut 2 bases from V and 2 bases from J, with 10 bases between. Germline CDR1 reads SGHTA; CDR2 reads FQGNSA. The CDR3 is made up of 15 amino acids. CDR3: CASSLRGGAYNEQFF. The DNA of the CDR3 is TGTGCCAGCAGCTTAAGAGGGGGGGCCTACAATGAGCAGTTCTTC.

The chain links TRBV19 to TRBJ1-1; the D gene is possibly TRBD1 (6 bases). Trimming took 6 bases from V and 1 from J, leaving 12 bases between them. Germline V gene sequence: CDR1 LNHDA, CDR2 SQIVND (reference sequence). This CDR3 spans 14 amino acids. The DNA of the CDR3 is TGTGCCAGTAGGGCACAGGGTTGGAACACTGAAGCTTTCTTT. Its protein is CASRAQGWNTEAFF. Complete variable domain (other parts from reference TRBV19 and TRBJ1-1): DGGITQSPKYLFRKEGQNVTLSCEQNLNHDAMYWYRQDPGQGLRLIYYSQIVNDFQKGDIAEGYSVSREKKESFPLTVTSAQKNPTAFYLCASRAQGWNTEAFFGQGTRLTVV.

The chain is built from TRBV30 and TRBJ2-3, with D perhaps matching TRBD2 (7 bases). Germline CDR1 and CDR2: GTSNPN and SVGIG (reference sequence). The CDR3 is 15 amino acids. Trimming shortened V by 2 bases and J by 1 base, and 13 bases separated the two germline ends. The CDR3 DNA reads as TGTGCCTGGAGTACGAGGGGGGGGCGCACAGATACGCAGTATTTT. Protein: CAWSTRGGRTDTQYF.

V and J are TRBV21-1 and TRBJ1-3; the table assigns TRBD1, which was not confirmed against the DNA. TRBV21-1 is termed a pseudogene. The CDR3 sequence is 14 residues long. As DNA, the CDR3 is TGTGCCAGCTTTAGACAGGACTCTGGAAACACCATATATTTT. As protein: CASFRQDSGNTIYF.

This chain's CDR3 is CASSPFLGRGDQPQHF. The DNA for the CDR3 is TGTGCCAGCTCACCCTTCCTCGGGAGAGGGGATCAGCCCCAGCATTTT. The chain links TRBV18 to TRBJ1-5; D may be TRBD1 (5 bases). V was cut by 3 bases and J by 5 bases, with 17 bases left in between. Germline lookup yields CDR1 KGHSH and CDR2 LQKENI. CDR3 length: 16 residues.